The next 23 T cell receptor beta chains were all read from a single sample in a study of T cells in Graves' hyperthyroidism and ophthalmopathy. RNA transcripts provided the source from which TCR beta CDR3 regions were amplified. The study used the HTBI primer set for a first-round RT-PCR of the TCR CDR3. Each CDR3 protein is one row after TCRdb ran MiXCR on the multiplex PCR reads. The table lists around 300,000 distinct CDR3 sequences, about 25% of them singletons. Source material: blood. The receptors shown here come from a man between 40 and 49 years old with Graves' hyperthyroidism that later progressed to Graves' ophthalmopathy.

CDR3 in DNA: TGTGCCAGCAGCCTCGTCTCACAGGGCAGGGGCACTGAAGCTTTCTTT. Its translation is CASSLVSQGRGTEAFF. The chain links TRBV11-2 to TRBJ1-1; D is possibly TRBD1 (6 bases). The CDR3 is made up of 16 amino acids. V lost 5 bases, J lost 4 bases, and 20 bases lay in between. CDR1 SGHAT and CDR2 FQNNGV come from the germline V gene.

This clonotype was counted many times. This chain links TRBV29-1 with TRBJ2-7, with unresolved D. V was trimmed by 7 bases and J by 5 bases, leaving 15 bases between them. Germline V lookup: CDR1 SQVTM, CDR2 ANQGSEA. This CDR3 region has 12 residues. The CDR3 DNA reads TGCAGCGCCCTAGACCAGGCGGACGAGCAGTACTTC. It translates to CSALDQADEQYF.

This clonotype was detected many times. The CDR3 region has the DNA TGCAGTGCTGGGGCAGGGCTGGAGACCCAGTACTTC. It is translated as CSAGAGLETQYF. This chain connects TRBV20-1 to TRBJ2-5, with a weak D call TRBD1 (5 bases). Between the trimmed V and J ends, which lost 5 bases and 5 bases, there was a span of 12 bases. Germline lookup yields CDR1 DFQATT and CDR2 SNEGSKA (reference sequence). The length of the CDR3 is 12 residues.

CDR3 amino acids: CSAQTGDSPLHF. Written as DNA, the CDR3 is TGCAGTGCCCAGACAGGGGATTCACCCCTCCACTTT. The chain links TRBV20-1 to TRBJ1-6, with 8 bases lining up with TRBD1. Germline CDR1 DFQATT, CDR2 SNEGSKA (reference sequence). The CDR3 extends over 12 amino acids. V lost 6 bases and J lost 8; bases outside the gene matches: 3.

This clonotype has at least ten counts. This chain uses TRBV5-1 with TRBJ2-5; D possibly uses TRBD1 or TRBD2 (6 bases each). Germline CDR1 and CDR2: SGHRS and YFSETQ. The CDR3 spans 13 residues. V lost 6 bases and J 4 bases, leaving 13 bases between the germline ends. The CDR3 protein is CASTPGAAETQYF. Written as DNA, the CDR3 is TGCGCCAGCACCCCGGGGGCGGCAGAGACCCAGTACTTC.

This clonotype has a count of ten or more. J is TRBJ2-5 and V is TRBV7-2, with no clear D. The ends were cut back, 3 bases at V and 4 bases at J, with 12 bases in the middle. The CDR3 extends over 14 amino acids. The germline gives CDR1 SGHTA, CDR2 FQGNSA. The DNA of the CDR3 is TGTGCCAGCAGCTTCGCGAGCCGGCCAGAGACCCAGTACTTC. Residues: CASSFASRPETQYF.

This clonotype appeared many times. The genes are TRBV6-5 and TRBJ1-3; no clear D gene. The germline CDR1 and CDR2 sequences are MNHEY and SVGAGI. Trimming shortened V by 5 bases and J by 0 bases, and 14 bases separated the two germline ends. CDR3 length equals 16 residues. The CDR3 bases are TGTGCCAGCAGTCCTTACCGGAGCAGCTCTGGAAACACCATATATTTT. This translates into CASSPYRSSSGNTIYF.

This clonotype was observed many times. V and J are TRBV10-3 and TRBJ2-7; 9 positions match TRBD1. Germline lookup yields CDR1 ENHRY and CDR2 SYGVKD. V gave up 2 bases and J gave up 12 bases; unmatched junction bases: 8. This CDR3 has 13 amino acids. The CDR3 DNA reads as TGTGCCATCAGTGAGACAGGACAGGGGCATACGTACTTC. It encodes CAISETGQGHTYF.

Many counts were recorded for this clonotype. The chain links TRBV28 to TRBJ2-5; 11 nucleotides agree with TRBD2. V lost 4 bases and J lost 2; bases outside the gene matches: 12. CDR3 length: 18 residues. Germline V lookup: CDR1 MDHEN, CDR2 SYDVKM. The CDR3 sequence is CASSSPRHSGRVQETQYF. In DNA, the CDR3 is TGTGCCAGCAGTTCCCCACGACATAGCGGGAGGGTGCAAGAGACCCAGTACTTC.

The V call is TRBV12-3 or TRBV12-4, the J call TRBJ2-7; D gene ambiguous. The CDR3 is 14 amino acids. Trimming took 4 bases from V and 6 from J, leaving 16 bases between them. The CDR3 loop reads CASSYSEEDTEQYF. CDR3 in DNA: TGTGCCAGCAGTTACTCTGAGGAAGATACCGAGCAGTACTTC.

The gene calls are TRBV7-2 and TRBJ1-1; D remains ambiguous. Per germline, CDR1 SGHTA and CDR2 FQGNSA. The V gene lost 1 base and the J gene lost 4 bases, with 10 bases spanning the gap. The CDR3 is 14 residues long. In DNA form, the CDR3 reads TGTGCCAGCAGCTTAGAGGCCACGGGCACTGAAGCTTTCTTT. Amino acids: CASSLEATGTEAFF.

This clonotype was picked up many times. This chain connects TRBV20-1 to TRBJ1-1, with a possible D match to TRBD1 (5 bases). The germline V gene has CDR1 DFQATT and CDR2 SNEGSKA (reference sequence). V was cut by 6 bases and J by 10 bases, with 15 bases left in between. The CDR3 contains 11 residues. CDR3 bases: TGCAGTGCCAGGTCGGCCGGGGGAGCTTTCTTT. It is translated as CSARSAGGAFF.

This clonotype was seen repeatedly, ten times or more. The chain joins TRBV29-1 to TRBJ1-1, with D possibly TRBD1 on 5 matching bases. Germline values: CDR1 SQVTM, CDR2 ANQGSEA. The V end was cut by 3 bases, the J end by 4 bases, with 12 bases between. The CDR3 covers 13 residues. The chain's CDR3 is CSVEGLGSTEAFF. DNA of the CDR3: TGCAGCGTTGAGGGGCTGGGGAGCACTGAAGCTTTCTTT.

The V call is TRBV12-3 or TRBV12-4, the J call TRBJ1-2; D possibly corresponds to TRBD1 (5 bases). The CDR3 contains 13 residues. Trimming cost V 6 bases and J 8 bases, with 16 bases left between them. CDR3: CASSHDRDRGYTF. In DNA form, the CDR3 reads TGTGCCAGCAGCCATGACCGGGACCGAGGCTACACCTTC.

This clonotype was counted at least ten times. V usage is TRBV29-1 and J usage is TRBJ1-1, with 8 bases identical to TRBD1. The J segment lost 0 bases and the V segment lost 4 bases, leaving 7 bases of the junction unmatched. CDR1 is SQVTM and CDR2 is ANQGSEA in the germline V gene. The CDR3 covers 15 residues. The CDR3 coding sequence is TGCAGCGTTGCTCAGGGGGCTTTTATGAACACTGAAGCTTTCTTT. This gives the protein CSVAQGAFMNTEAFF.

This clonotype was seen at least ten times. The chain uses TRBV29-1 and TRBJ1-1; 9 bases line up with TRBD1. Germline V gene lookup returns CDR1 SQVTM and CDR2 ANQGSEA. The CDR3 has 16 residues. Unmatched junction bases numbered 13, after V lost 7 bases and J lost 1 base. For the CDR3, the DNA is TGCAGCGCCAAGCCGGGACAGGGATGGGGGAACACTGAAGCTTTCTTT. Translation: CSAKPGQGWGNTEAFF.

This clonotype has just a few counts. The V call is TRBV20-1, the J call TRBJ2-5, with D possibly matching TRBD2 (5 bases). V gave up 4 bases and J gave up 4 bases, with 13 bases separating them. The length of the CDR3 is 13 residues. CDR1 and CDR2 from the germline V gene are DFQATT and SNEGSKA (reference sequence). The DNA for the CDR3 is TGCAGTGCTACGGGCCTAGCCAGAGAGACCCAGTACTTC. Translated, it gives CSATGLARETQYF.

This clonotype came up many times. The rearrangement links TRBV4-1 to TRBJ1-1; D is possibly TRBD1 (6 bases). CDR3 length equals 14 residues. In germline, CDR1 is MGHRA, CDR2 YSYEKL. V was clipped by 2 bases and J by 4 bases, with 11 bases between them. CDR3 region: CASSQWSRGTEAFF. CDR3 nucleotides: TGCGCCAGCAGCCAATGGTCCAGGGGCACTGAAGCTTTCTTT.

This clonotype was counted ten times or more. This chain connects TRBV2 to TRBJ2-6; TRBD1 agrees at 9 bases. Germline V CDR1 and CDR2: SNHLY, FYNNEI. V shed 8 bases, J shed 2 bases, and the junction held 7 bases outside the gene matches. The CDR3 runs to 16 residues. The DNA of the CDR3 is TGTGCCAGCCACGGGACAGGGAGGGCTGGGGCCAACGTCCTGACTTTC. Its protein is CASHGTGRAGANVLTF.

This clonotype was recorded at least ten times. V gene TRBV27 combines with J gene TRBJ2-5; 10 nucleotides line up with TRBD1. Germline V gene data show CDR1 as MNHEY and CDR2 as SMNVEV (reference sequence). V lost 7 bases to trimming and J lost 3 bases; unmatched junction nucleotides: 2. The CDR3 totals 13 residues. The CDR3 reads CASTGTGEETQYF. DNA of the CDR3: TGTGCCAGCACCGGGACAGGGGAAGAGACCCAGTACTTC.

This clonotype was recorded many times. The J gene is TRBJ2-5, the V gene TRBV2; perhaps TRBD1 as D (5 bases). The V end was cut by 8 bases, the J end by 4 bases, with 11 bases between. The CDR3 runs 12 residues. The germline gives CDR1 SNHLY, CDR2 FYNNEI. The CDR3 sequence: CASAWQGETQYF. The CDR3 DNA is TGTGCCAGCGCCTGGCAGGGAGAGACCCAGTACTTC.

This clonotype has ten or more counts. The chain employs TRBV6-5 and TRBJ1-3; D is undetermined. Germline V CDR1 and CDR2: MNHEY, SVGAGI. The length of the CDR3 is 15 residues. Trimming cost V 0 bases and J 0 bases, with 6 bases left between them. The DNA of the CDR3 is TGTGCCAGCAGTTACTCTGCGGTCTCTGGAAACACCATATATTTT. Encoded protein: CASSYSAVSGNTIYF.

This clonotype was recorded many times. The rearrangement links TRBV20-1 to TRBJ2-1, with D tentatively TRBD2 (7 bases). The CDR3 sequence is 14 residues long. Trimming took off 6 bases at V and 5 bases at J, with 17 bases between the two ends. Germline loops: CDR1 DFQATT, CDR2 SNEGSKA (reference sequence). For the CDR3, the DNA is TGCAGTGCGAGGGGGGGAGGGCCGAACAATGAGCAGTTCTTC. Translation: CSARGGGPNNEQFF.